This T cell receptor (beta chain) comes out of a study of blood T cells in healthy people across ages. In this sample, this clonotype turned up many times. The germline CDR1 and CDR2 sequences are ENHRY and SYGVKD. Unmatched junction bases numbered 3, after V lost 6 bases and J lost 5 bases. The CDR3 sequence is 12 residues long. Together with a sample-barcoded 5' primer, a J-beta primer mix was included in a second PCR lasting about 6 to 11 cycles. From the 5' RACE reads, TCRdb called clonotypes with MiXCR, one entry per CDR3 protein. The profile shows under 800,000 distinct CDR3 sequences, roughly 44% of them singletons.

The J gene is TRBJ2-7, the V gene TRBV10-3; TRBD2 aligns across 8 bases. Input material: blood. This receptor was taken from a woman aged 60 to 75 in good health. The CDR3 loop reads CAISGLAHEQYF. The CDR3 coding sequence is TGTGCCATCAGCGGACTAGCCCACGAGCAGTACTTC.